Following are 13 T cell receptor beta chains from one sample sequenced in a study of blood T cell repertoires in COVID-19. Libraries were prepared by immunoSEQ multiplex PCR; TCRdb keeps only in-frame clonotypes and omits some of them. This sample has over 45,000 clones, with 70% to 85% found just once. The sequencing sample was made of peripheral blood. These receptors all stem from a man between 65 and 80 years old with active COVID-19.

The chain recombines TRBV7-9 with TRBJ2-3; 8 nucleotides align to TRBD1. V shed 5 bases and J 4 bases; nucleotides not matched to a gene: 14. This CDR3 has 17 amino acids. Germline CDR1 reads SEHNR; CDR2 reads FQNEAQ (reference sequence). The DNA of the CDR3 is TGTGCCAGCAGCATAGACCTCTCCAGGGGGCCTCCAGATACGCAGTATTTT. Its translation: CASSIDLSRGPPDTQYF.

This sequence joins TRBV12-5 and TRBJ1-1, with D hard to call. Germline values: CDR1 LGHNT, CDR2 FRNRAP. Trimming shortened V by 1 base and J by 0 bases, and 9 bases separated the two germline ends. This CDR3 is built from 15 residues. Written as DNA, the CDR3 is TGTGCTAGTGGTTTGGGCCGGGAAATGAACACTGAAGCTTTCTTT. Encoded protein: CASGLGREMNTEAFF.

This chain uses TRBV9 with TRBJ2-5, with D possibly being TRBD2 (6 bases). V was cut by 4 bases and J by 3 bases, with 25 bases left in between. CDR1 is SGDLS, CDR2 YYNGEE, per germline. The CDR3 runs 18 residues. This chain's CDR3 is CASSLREMGSPQEETQYF. The CDR3 coding sequence is TGTGCCAGCAGCCTCCGGGAGATGGGGAGCCCCCAAGAAGAGACCCAGTACTTC.

This chain uses TRBV24-1 with TRBJ1-2; 7 bases align to TRBD1. This CDR3 is 14 amino acids long. V dropped 1 base and J dropped 8; count of bases not matched to a gene: 6. Germline V gene lookup returns CDR1 KGHDR and CDR2 SFDVKD. The CDR3 region is CATSDLTGARGYTF. CDR3 nucleotides: TGTGCCACCAGTGATTTAACAGGGGCGAGGGGCTACACCTTC.

The chain employs TRBV7-3 and TRBJ2-3, with a weak D call TRBD2 (7 bases). The CDR3 is 15 residues long. The germline V gene encodes CDR1 SGHTA and CDR2 FQGTGA. V lost 3 bases and J 3 bases, leaving 13 bases between the germline ends. The chain's CDR3 is CASSFMGGRTDTQYF. The CDR3 nucleotides read TGTGCCAGCAGCTTTATGGGGGGGCGGACAGATACGCAGTATTTT. The entire variable domain, with the rest obtained from reference TRBV7-3 and TRBJ2-3, is as follows: GAGVSQTPSNKVTEKGKYVELRCDPISGHTALYWYRQSLGQGPEFLIYFQGTGAADDSGLPNDRFFAVRPEGSVSTLKIQRTERGDSAVYLCASSFMGGRTDTQYFGPGTRLTVL.

This chain links TRBV7-2 with TRBJ2-5, with D possibly matching TRBD2 (6 bases). V lost 5 bases, J lost 0 bases, and 10 bases lay in between. The V gene's germline CDR1 is SGHTA and CDR2 FQGNSA. This CDR3 spans 14 amino acids. The CDR3 DNA reads as TGTGCCAGCAGCGCCGGGACTCACCAAGAGACCCAGTACTTC. Residues: CASSAGTHQETQYF.

The genes are TRBV27 and TRBJ1-5; D unresolved. Trimming pared 3 bases from V and 6 bases from J, leaving 9 bases between. This CDR3 comprises 13 residues. Germline lookup yields CDR1 MNHEY and CDR2 SMNVEV (reference sequence). CDR3 coding DNA: TGTGCCAGCAGTTTCGGCGGAAGTCAGCCCCAGCATTTT. The encoded protein is CASSFGGSQPQHF.

This sequence joins TRBV28 and TRBJ1-1; D might be TRBD1 (5 bases). The length of the CDR3 is 14 residues. CDR1 is MDHEN and CDR2 is SYDVKM in the germline V gene. V gave up 1 base and J gave up 3 bases, with 9 bases separating them. The CDR3, as DNA: TGTGCCAGCAGTTTATACGCGGGGGACACTGAAGCTTTCTTT. Translation gives CASSLYAGDTEAFF.

The J gene is TRBJ2-2, the V gene TRBV6-2 or TRBV6-3, with 9 positions matching TRBD1. V was clipped by 0 bases and J by 4 bases; unmatched bases: 12. Germline-derived CDR1 and CDR2 are MNHEY and SVGEGT. The CDR3 length is 19 residues. CDR3 coding DNA: TGTGCCAGCAGTTACTCTCCCCGACGGACAGGGGCGCCCACCGGGGAGCTGTTTTTT. It yields the protein CASSYSPRRTGAPTGELFF.

V gene TRBV12-3 or TRBV12-4 combines with J gene TRBJ2-7; 7 positions match TRBD2. The ends lost 10 bases at V and 6 bases at J; junction bases unmatched: 9. There are 12 residues in the CDR3. CDR3 loop: CATALTGGEQYF. For the CDR3, the DNA is TGTGCCACAGCCCTTACGGGGGGCGAGCAGTACTTC.

This sequence joins TRBV9 and TRBJ2-7; 12 positions match TRBD2. V dropped 4 bases and J dropped 0; count of bases not matched to a gene: 8. CDR1 and CDR2 (germline): SGDLS, YYNGEE. The CDR3 covers 17 residues. This CDR3 reads CASSPRLAGASSYEQYF. For the CDR3, the DNA is TGTGCCAGCAGCCCCCGACTAGCGGGGGCGAGCTCCTACGAGCAGTACTTC. The variable domain in full, with the rest retrieved from reference TRBV9 and TRBJ2-7, is DSGVTQTPKHLITATGQRVTLRCSPRSGDLSVYWYQQSLDQGLQFLIQYYNGEERAKGNILERFSAQQFPDLHSELNLSSLELGDSALYFCASSPRLAGASSYEQYFGPGTRLTVT.

CDR3: CASSQDGVNTEAFF. The CDR3 DNA is TGCGCCAGCAGCCAAGACGGGGTGAACACTGAAGCTTTCTTT. The genes are TRBV4-3 and TRBJ1-1; D not certain. V was cut by 0 bases and J by 0 bases, with 5 bases left in between. Germline V gene data show CDR1 as LGHNA and CDR2 as YSLEER. The length of the CDR3 is 14 residues.

The gene calls are TRBV28 and TRBJ1-3, with D perhaps matching TRBD1 (5 bases). Trimming pared 4 bases from V and 4 bases from J, leaving 20 bases between. The CDR3 consists of 17 residues. CDR1 is MDHEN and CDR2 is SYDVKM in the germline V gene. The CDR3 DNA reads TGTGCCAGCAGTTCCCCGGGGGAGGGACTTGGGGGAAACACCATATATTTT. It yields the protein CASSSPGEGLGGNTIYF.